This TCR beta chain was identified in a study of Graves' ophthalmopathy and Graves' hyperthyroidism. The study's findings and limits: Blood also harbored most expanded thyroid clonotypes above 0.001 frequency. A 13-signature model separated ophthalmopathy from stable hyperthyroidism, reaching 85% to 90% sensitivity and 75% to 83% specificity cross-validated.

Hyperthyroidism in these 18- to 65-year-old patients was newly diagnosed, lasting under 2 months. Lactation, pregnancy, uncontrolled infections and other autoimmune diseases were all grounds for excluding patients. RNA transcripts served as template for amplifying TCR beta CDR3 sequences. RT-PCR with HTBI primers came first, then second-round multiplex PCR. Each CDR3 protein gets one entry after TCRdb re-called the multiplex PCR reads with MiXCR. The sample has a few hundred thousand distinct CDR3 sequences; about two fifths are singletons. The sample holds many counts of this clonotype. Its antigen is not identified. The TCR comes from an adult man with Graves' hyperthyroidism. Sequencing was done on a sample of peripheral blood or thyroid tissue (not recorded which).

CDR3 coding DNA: TGTGCCAGCAGCTTGCGTAATGAAAAACTGTTTTTT. Translating gives CASSLRNEKLFF. V gene TRBV7-6 combines with J gene TRBJ1-4; the D is unclear. This CDR3 region has 12 residues. V was clipped by 3 bases and J by 4 bases, with 3 bases between them. Germline CDR1 and CDR2: SGHVS and FNYEAQ.